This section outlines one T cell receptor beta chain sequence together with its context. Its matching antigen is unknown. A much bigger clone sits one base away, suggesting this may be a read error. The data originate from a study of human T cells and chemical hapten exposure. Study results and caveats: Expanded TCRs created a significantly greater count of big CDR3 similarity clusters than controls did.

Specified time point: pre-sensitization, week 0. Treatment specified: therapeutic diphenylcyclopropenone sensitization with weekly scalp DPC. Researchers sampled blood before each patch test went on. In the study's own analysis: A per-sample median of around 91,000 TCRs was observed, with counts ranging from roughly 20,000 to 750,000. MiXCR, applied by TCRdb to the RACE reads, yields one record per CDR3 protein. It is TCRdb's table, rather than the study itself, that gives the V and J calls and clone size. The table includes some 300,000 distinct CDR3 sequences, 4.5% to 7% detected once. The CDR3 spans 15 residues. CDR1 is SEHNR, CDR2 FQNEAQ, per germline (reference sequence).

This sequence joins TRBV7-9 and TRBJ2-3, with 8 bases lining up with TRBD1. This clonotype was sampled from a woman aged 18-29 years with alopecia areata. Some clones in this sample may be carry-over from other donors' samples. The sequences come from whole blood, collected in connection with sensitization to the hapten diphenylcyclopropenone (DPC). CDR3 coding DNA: TGTCCCAGCAGCTCCGGACAGGGATCCGGAGATACGCAGTATTTT. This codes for CPSSSGQGSGDTQYF.